This T cell receptor (beta chain) was sequenced for a study of glioma-infiltrating T cells after dendritic cell vaccination. In the study overall: Monocyte-derived dendritic cells, cultured less than 8 days with IL-4 and GM-CSF, were pulsed with autologous tumor lysate.

All glioblastoma patients lacked an isocitrate dehydrogenase mutation. PBMC were collected before vaccination, two weeks after the third vaccination, and at progression. The CDR3 consists of 15 residues. Trimming removed 3 bases from V and 0 bases from J, with 9 bases in between. Germline-derived CDR1 and CDR2 are MGHRA and YSYEKL. With regard to this clone: Its antigen is unidentified.

Study results and caveats: The cohort had few patients with full blood and tumor sets.

Method: immunoSEQ multiplex PCR; TCRdb's copy keeps in-frame clones and lacks some. The data show roughly 47,000 clones, approximately 83% seen once. Specimen: blood, collected before dendritic cell vaccination. The source is a human donor with glioblastoma. The rearrangement uses TRBV4-1 and TRBJ1-3; D perhaps matches TRBD1 (6 bases). The CDR3 protein is CASSQDSSSGNTIYF. Here the CDR3 DNA reads TGCGCCAGCAGCCAGGACAGTAGCTCTGGAAACACCATATATTTT.